This T cell receptor beta chain originates from a study of beta chain features in type 1 diabetes. This clone was detected only a few times. What it recognizes is unknown. Findings and limits, study-wide: For Type 1 diabetes patients, all four CD4+ subsets carried TCRB CDR3s that were moderately but significantly shorter. Type 1 diabetes patients had fewer VDJ junction insertions and more deletions.

It was via CD45RO/CCR7/CD25/CD127/CD95/CD27 that CD4+ naive, central memory, regulatory and stem cell-like memory cells were sorted. This CDR3 contains 14 residues. Looked up from germline, CDR1 is SEHNR and CDR2 is FQNEAQ (reference sequence). Trimming at V came to 5 bases and at J to 1 base, leaving 4 bases not matched to a gene. As every portion of the isolated RNA was reverse transcribed, the sequencing read expressed TCRB transcripts. Sequencing used immunoSEQ multiplex PCR; TCRdb keeps in-frame clones, though not all of them. The data show approximately 330,000 clones, with approximately 10% seen just once and 0.015% held by the top ten.

The TCR originated in a woman aged 30 to 39 in good health. Sequenced input: naive CD4+ T cells from blood. The rearrangement links TRBV7-9 to TRBJ2-5; 7 positions match TRBD2. CDR3 protein: CASSPGLVQETQYF. As DNA, the CDR3 is TGTGCCAGCAGCCCAGGACTAGTCCAAGAGACCCAGTACTTC.